A single sample gave rise to the 22 T cell receptor beta chains below, sequenced in a study of T cell responses to AZD1222 COVID-19 vaccine. The data were produced by immunoSEQ multiplex PCR, yet TCRdb's version contains in-frame clones alone and is incomplete. The sample lists roughly 150,000 clones, more than 85% occurring once. This material consisted of peripheral blood, taken on day 0 of AZD1222 vaccination. The receptors originated from an adult in good health.

The rearrangement links TRBV3-1 (or the pseudogene TRBV3-2) to TRBJ1-4; 7 bases line up with TRBD1. Looked up from germline, CDR1 is LGHDT and CDR2 is YNNKEL (reference sequence). V lost 4 bases to trimming and J lost 8 bases; unmatched junction nucleotides: 10. This CDR3 has 15 residues. The CDR3 DNA reads TGTGCCAGCAGCCTAAACCGGGACAGTGGAGAAAAACTGTTTTTT. Encoded protein: CASSLNRDSGEKLFF.

V and J are TRBV19 and TRBJ1-4; D perhaps matches TRBD1 (6 bases). This CDR3 is built from 15 residues. Germline assignment: CDR1 LNHDA and CDR2 SQIVND (reference sequence). V lost 1 base, J lost 7 bases, and 13 bases lay in between. The CDR3 DNA reads TGTGCCAGTAGTATAGTGGGACAAGGGAGTGAAAAACTGTTTTTT. As protein: CASSIVGQGSEKLFF.

The chain links TRBV10-3 to TRBJ2-5, with 7 bases aligning to TRBD1. The CDR3 covers 13 residues. The germline V gene has CDR1 ENHRY and CDR2 SYGVKD. J lost 2 bases, V lost 6 bases, and 3 bases had no gene match. The CDR3 is CAIRDRAQETQYF. The CDR3 nucleotides are TGTGCCATCAGAGACAGGGCTCAAGAGACCCAGTACTTC.

J is TRBJ2-5 and V is TRBV30; tentative D call: TRBD2 (5 bases). CDR1 is GTSNPN and CDR2 is SVGIG in the germline V gene (reference sequence). This CDR3 is built from 13 residues. Trimming shortened V by 2 bases and J by 2 bases, and 9 bases separated the two germline ends. CDR3 coding DNA: TGTGCCTGGAGTCCGACTATTCAAGAGACCCAGTACTTC. Amino acids: CAWSPTIQETQYF. Full variable domain (remainder filled in from reference TRBV30 and TRBJ2-5): SQTIHQWPATLVQPVGSPLSLECTVEGTSNPNLYWYRQAAGRGLQLLFYSVGIGQISSEVPQNLSASRPQDRQFILSSKKLLLSDSGFYLCAWSPTIQETQYFGPGTRLLVL.

This chain connects TRBV10-2 to TRBJ1-1, with 7 nucleotides matching TRBD1. CDR1 and CDR2 from the germline V gene are WSHSY and SAAADI. The CDR3 runs to 12 residues. J gave up 8 bases and V 5 bases, and 5 bases lay outside the gene matches. The DNA of the CDR3 is TGCGCCAGCAGTACCACAGGGGCGGAAGCTTTCTTT. Protein: CASSTTGAEAFF.

J is TRBJ2-2 and V is TRBV27, with 7 nucleotides matching TRBD2. This CDR3 is 14 amino acids long. Germline CDR1 reads MNHEY; CDR2 reads SMNVEV (reference sequence). Losses at the gene ends were 4 bases for V and 5 bases for J; bases not matched to a gene: 4. CDR3 protein: CASSSIGRTGELFF. The CDR3 bases are TGTGCCAGCAGTTCAATCGGGAGGACCGGGGAGCTGTTTTTT.

The chain has TRBV28 and TRBJ1-2; 12 positions match TRBD1. Germline V gives CDR1 MDHEN, CDR2 SYDVKM. This CDR3 is 13 amino acids long. Trimming took 8 bases from V and 7 from J; bases not matched to a gene: 5. DNA of the CDR3: TGTGCCAGCGGGGACAGGGGGCATGGTGGCTACACCTTC. Residues: CASGDRGHGGYTF.

V is TRBV30 and J is TRBJ2-4; D may be TRBD1 (6 bases). CDR1 GTSNPN and CDR2 SVGIG come from the germline V gene (reference sequence). The CDR3 totals 15 residues. Trimming left V 7 bases short and J 0 bases short, with 16 bases between. The CDR3 nucleotides read TGTGCCTTAACAGGGATGGGGTTAGCCAAAAACATTCAGTACTTC. Protein product: CALTGMGLAKNIQYF.

The genes are TRBV29-1 and TRBJ1-2, with D tentatively TRBD1 (6 bases). V was trimmed by 3 bases and J by 2 bases, leaving 7 bases between them. This CDR3 has 12 amino acids. Germline CDR1 reads SQVTM; CDR2 reads ANQGSEA. The CDR3 nucleotides read TGCAGCGTTGATACAGGGAACTATGGCTACACCTTC. Amino acids: CSVDTGNYGYTF.

This clone was seen a single time. The V and J genes are TRBV5-1 and TRBJ2-1, with D perhaps TRBD1 (6 bases). Trimming removed 6 bases at V and 5 bases at J, with 15 bases between. CDR1 is SGHRS, CDR2 YFSETQ, per germline. The CDR3 totals 14 residues. The CDR3 DNA sequence: TGCGCCAGCACCCGAAGGACAGTGGACAATGAGCAGTTCTTC. Translating gives CASTRRTVDNEQFF.

CDR3 sequence reads: CASSFGLTDISSYNEQFF. The CDR3 DNA reads TGTGCCAGCAGTTTCGGACTAACGGATATCAGCTCCTACAATGAGCAGTTCTTC. V is TRBV27 and J is TRBJ2-1; weak D call: TRBD2 (6 bases). In germline, CDR1 is MNHEY, CDR2 SMNVEV (reference sequence). The CDR3 length is 18 residues. V was cut by 3 bases and J by 0 bases, with 18 bases left in between.

On this clone: Other DNA sequences from this sample encode an identical CDR3 as well. CDR3: CASSPTGASSYNEQFF. In DNA, the CDR3 is TGTGCCAGCTCTCCCACAGGGGCTAGCTCCTACAATGAGCAGTTCTTC. The chain has TRBV18 and TRBJ2-1; TRBD1 matches at 7 bases. CDR1 is KGHSH, CDR2 LQKENI, per germline. J lost 0 bases, V lost 6 bases, and 8 bases had no gene match. This CDR3 contains 16 residues.

This clone was recorded only once. This chain joins TRBV24-1 and TRBJ2-2, with D uncertain. This CDR3 is built from 13 residues. Looked up from germline, CDR1 is KGHDR and CDR2 is SFDVKD. V was trimmed by 0 bases and J by 9 bases, leaving 7 bases between them. CDR3 bases: TGTGCCACCAGTGATTTGACGACCCGGGAGCTGTTTTTT. Its protein is CATSDLTTRELFF.

The gene calls are TRBV30 and TRBJ2-1, with TRBD2 matching 8 bases. The germline gives CDR1 GTSNPN, CDR2 SVGIG (reference sequence). After removal of 2 bases from V and 5 bases from J, the junction contained 11 bases not matched to a gene. The CDR3 consists of 16 residues. The CDR3 sequence is CAWSYGGSGVHNEQFF. The CDR3 DNA follows: TGTGCCTGGAGTTACGGGGGTAGCGGGGTTCACAATGAGCAGTTCTTC.

The chain carries TRBV29-1 and TRBJ2-1; D remains ambiguous. This CDR3 has 12 amino acids. Germline V gene data show CDR1 as SQVTM and CDR2 as ANQGSEA. V lost 0 bases, J lost 7 bases, and 7 bases lay in between. The CDR3 bases are TGCAGCGTTGAAGATCGTCAGAATGAGCAGTTCTTC. This sequence encodes CSVEDRQNEQFF.

This clone has only one observation. The V call is TRBV10-3, the J call TRBJ2-7; a possible D gene is TRBD1 (6 bases). V lost 2 bases to trimming and J lost 4 bases, with 15 bases between them. CDR1 and CDR2 from the germline V gene are ENHRY and SYGVKD. CDR3 length equals 15 residues. CDR3 coding DNA: TGTGCCATCAGTGAGAACAGGGACCCGCCTTACGAGCAGTACTTC. Its protein is CAISENRDPPYEQYF.

The genes are TRBV5-1 and TRBJ2-3; the match to TRBD2 covers 7 bases. The CDR3 contains 16 residues. The V segment lost 1 base and the J segment 3 bases; nucleotides outside the gene matches: 8. Germline CDR1 reads SGHRS; CDR2 reads YFSETQ. Here the CDR3 DNA reads TGCGCCAGCAGCTTGTCGGCGGGAGAGGGGACAGATACGCAGTATTTT. It codes for CASSLSAGEGTDTQYF.

In DNA, the CDR3 is TGTGCCAGCAGTGAAGCGAGGGACAGTCCCTTCTCACCCCTCCACTTT. Its protein is CASSEARDSPFSPLHF. V gene TRBV2 combines with J gene TRBJ1-6; 7 positions agree with TRBD1. After removal of 0 bases from V and 10 bases from J, the junction contained 9 bases not matched to a gene. CDR1 and CDR2 from the germline V gene are SNHLY and FYNNEI. The CDR3 covers 16 residues.

The V gene is TRBV10-3, the J gene TRBJ2-1; TRBD2 might be the D (5 bases). Trimming took off 0 bases at V and 9 bases at J, with 18 bases between the two ends. The CDR3 runs to 16 residues. Germline V lookup: CDR1 ENHRY, CDR2 SYGVKD. In nucleotides, the CDR3 is TGTGCCATCAGTGAGTCGGAGGTAAGGGCTGTAGGTGAGCAGTTCTTC. This translates into CAISESEVRAVGEQFF.

This sequence joins TRBV12-3 or TRBV12-4 and TRBJ2-7, with D unclear. The CDR3 spans 13 residues. Trimming shortened V by 3 bases and J by 4 bases, and 10 bases separated the two germline ends. For the CDR3, the DNA is TGTGCCAGCAGTTTTGACGGAGTATACGAGCAGTACTTC. It is translated as CASSFDGVYEQYF.

The CDR3 loop is CASRQSTDTQYF. CDR3 in DNA: TGTGCCAGCAGACAGAGCACAGATACGCAGTATTTT. The chain has TRBV28 and TRBJ2-3; D not resolved. Per the germline V gene, CDR1 is MDHEN and CDR2 is SYDVKM. The CDR3 consists of 12 residues. The V gene lost 6 bases and the J gene lost 0 bases, with 4 bases spanning the gap.

The V gene is TRBV10-3, the J gene TRBJ2-1; D is possibly TRBD1 (5 bases). V dropped 10 bases and J dropped 8 bases, with 21 bases sitting between them. CDR1 ENHRY and CDR2 SYGVKD come from the germline V gene. CDR3 size: 14 residues. As DNA, the CDR3 is TGTGCCACCTCAATTGAGCCCAGGGCTTATGAGCAGTTCTTC. This gives the protein CATSIEPRAYEQFF.